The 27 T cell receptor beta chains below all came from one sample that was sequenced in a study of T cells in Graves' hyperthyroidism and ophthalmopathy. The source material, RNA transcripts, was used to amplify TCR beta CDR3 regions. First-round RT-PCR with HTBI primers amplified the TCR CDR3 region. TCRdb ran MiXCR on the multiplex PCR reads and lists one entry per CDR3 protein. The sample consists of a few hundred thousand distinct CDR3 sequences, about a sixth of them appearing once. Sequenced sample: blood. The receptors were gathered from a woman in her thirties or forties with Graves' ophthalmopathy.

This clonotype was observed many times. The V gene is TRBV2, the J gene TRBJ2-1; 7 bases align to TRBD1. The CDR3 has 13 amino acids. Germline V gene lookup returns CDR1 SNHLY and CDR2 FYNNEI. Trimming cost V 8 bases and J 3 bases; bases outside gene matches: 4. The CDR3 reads CASEQGFYNEQFF. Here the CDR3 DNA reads TGTGCCAGCGAACAGGGGTTCTACAATGAGCAGTTCTTC.

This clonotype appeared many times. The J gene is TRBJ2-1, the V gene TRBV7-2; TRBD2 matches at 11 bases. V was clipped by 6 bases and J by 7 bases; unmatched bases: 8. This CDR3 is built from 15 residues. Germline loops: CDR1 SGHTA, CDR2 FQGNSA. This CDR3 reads CASSPQGTSGNEQFF. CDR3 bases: TGTGCCAGCAGTCCCCAAGGGACTAGCGGAAATGAGCAGTTCTTC.

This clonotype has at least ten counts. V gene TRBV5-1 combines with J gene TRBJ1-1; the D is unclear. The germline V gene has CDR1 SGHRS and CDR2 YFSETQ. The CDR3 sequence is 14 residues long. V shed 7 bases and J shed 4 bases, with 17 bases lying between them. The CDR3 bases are TGCGCCAGCGGCGACACGAGCCTGAGCACTGAAGCTTTCTTT. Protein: CASGDTSLSTEAFF.

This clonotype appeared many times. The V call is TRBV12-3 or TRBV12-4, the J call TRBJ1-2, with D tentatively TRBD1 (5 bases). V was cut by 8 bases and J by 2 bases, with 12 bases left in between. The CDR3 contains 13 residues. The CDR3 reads CASAVAGNYGYTF. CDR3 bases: TGTGCCAGCGCGGTGGCAGGGAACTATGGCTACACCTTC.

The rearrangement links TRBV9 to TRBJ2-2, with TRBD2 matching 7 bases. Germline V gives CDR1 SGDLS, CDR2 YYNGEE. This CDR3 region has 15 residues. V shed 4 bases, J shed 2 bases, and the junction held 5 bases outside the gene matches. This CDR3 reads CASSPRLANTGELFF. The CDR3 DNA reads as TGTGCCAGCAGCCCACGACTAGCAAACACCGGGGAGCTGTTTTTT.

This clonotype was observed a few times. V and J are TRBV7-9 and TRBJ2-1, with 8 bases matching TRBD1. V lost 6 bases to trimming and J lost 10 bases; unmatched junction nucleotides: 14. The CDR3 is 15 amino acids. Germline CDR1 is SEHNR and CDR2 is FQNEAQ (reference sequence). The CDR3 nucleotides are TGTGCCAGCAGTGTCGACAGGGGAAGAACCCAAGAGCAGTTCTTC. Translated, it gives CASSVDRGRTQEQFF.

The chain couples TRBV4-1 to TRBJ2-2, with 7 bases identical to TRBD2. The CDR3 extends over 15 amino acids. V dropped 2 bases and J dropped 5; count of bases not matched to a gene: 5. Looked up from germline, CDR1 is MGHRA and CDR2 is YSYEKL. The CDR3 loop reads CASSQSGTYTGELFF. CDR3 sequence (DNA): TGCGCCAGCAGCCAAAGCGGGACCTATACCGGGGAGCTGTTTTTT.

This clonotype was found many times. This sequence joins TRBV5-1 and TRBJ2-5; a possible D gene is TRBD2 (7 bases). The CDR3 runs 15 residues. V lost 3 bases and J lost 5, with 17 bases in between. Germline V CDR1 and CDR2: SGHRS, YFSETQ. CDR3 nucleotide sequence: TGCGCCAGCAGCTCAGGGAGTGGGGGGGCGGAGACCCAGTACTTC. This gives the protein CASSSGSGGAETQYF.

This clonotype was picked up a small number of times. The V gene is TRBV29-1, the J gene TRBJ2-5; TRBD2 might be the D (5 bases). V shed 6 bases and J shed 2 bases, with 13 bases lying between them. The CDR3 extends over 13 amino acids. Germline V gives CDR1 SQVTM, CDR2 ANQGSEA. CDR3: CSVEGQQQETQYF. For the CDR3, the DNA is TGCAGCGTAGAGGGCCAGCAACAAGAGACCCAGTACTTC.

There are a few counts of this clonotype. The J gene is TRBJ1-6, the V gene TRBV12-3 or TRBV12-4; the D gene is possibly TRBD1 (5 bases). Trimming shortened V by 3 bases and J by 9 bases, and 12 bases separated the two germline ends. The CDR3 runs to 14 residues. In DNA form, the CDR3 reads TGTGCCAGCAGTTTTAGGGGTTGGAGTTCACCCCTCCACTTT. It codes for CASSFRGWSSPLHF.

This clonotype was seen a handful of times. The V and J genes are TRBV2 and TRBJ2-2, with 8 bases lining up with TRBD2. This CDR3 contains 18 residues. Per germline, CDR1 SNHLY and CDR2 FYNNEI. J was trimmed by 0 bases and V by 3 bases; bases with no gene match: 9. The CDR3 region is CASSDASSGFANTGELFF. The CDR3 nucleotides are TGTGCCAGCAGTGACGCCTCTAGCGGGTTCGCGAACACCGGGGAGCTGTTTTTT.

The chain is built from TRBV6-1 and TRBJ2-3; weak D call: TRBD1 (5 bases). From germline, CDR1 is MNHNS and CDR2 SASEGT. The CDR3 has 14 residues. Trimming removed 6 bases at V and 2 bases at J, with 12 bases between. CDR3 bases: TGTGCCAGCAGATCGACAGATAACACAGATACGCAGTATTTT. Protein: CASRSTDNTDTQYF.

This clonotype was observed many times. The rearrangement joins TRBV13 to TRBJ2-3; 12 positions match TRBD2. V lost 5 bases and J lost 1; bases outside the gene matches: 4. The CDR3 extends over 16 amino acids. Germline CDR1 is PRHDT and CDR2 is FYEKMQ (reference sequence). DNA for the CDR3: TGTGCCAGCAGCGCGCGGACTAGCGGGGGCACAGATACGCAGTATTTT. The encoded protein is CASSARTSGGTDTQYF.

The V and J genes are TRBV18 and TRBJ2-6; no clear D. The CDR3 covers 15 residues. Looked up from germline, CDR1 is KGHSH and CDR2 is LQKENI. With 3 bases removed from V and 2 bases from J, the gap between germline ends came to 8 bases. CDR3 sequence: CASSPQATGANVLTF. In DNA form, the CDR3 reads TGTGCCAGCTCACCGCAGGCTACTGGGGCCAACGTCCTGACTTTC.

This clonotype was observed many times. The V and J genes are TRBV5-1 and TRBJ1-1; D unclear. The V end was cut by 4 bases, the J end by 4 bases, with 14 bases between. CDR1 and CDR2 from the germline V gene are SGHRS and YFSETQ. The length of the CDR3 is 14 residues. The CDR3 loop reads CASSQRAEGTEAFF. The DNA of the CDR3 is TGCGCCAGCAGCCAGCGCGCGGAGGGCACTGAAGCTTTCTTT.

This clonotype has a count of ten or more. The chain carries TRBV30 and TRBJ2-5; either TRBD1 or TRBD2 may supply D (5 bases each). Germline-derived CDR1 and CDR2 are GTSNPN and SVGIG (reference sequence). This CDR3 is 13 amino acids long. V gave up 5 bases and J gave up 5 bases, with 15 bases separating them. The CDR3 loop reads CAWGTALRETQYF. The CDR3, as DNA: TGTGCCTGGGGGACCGCGCTACGGGAGACCCAGTACTTC.

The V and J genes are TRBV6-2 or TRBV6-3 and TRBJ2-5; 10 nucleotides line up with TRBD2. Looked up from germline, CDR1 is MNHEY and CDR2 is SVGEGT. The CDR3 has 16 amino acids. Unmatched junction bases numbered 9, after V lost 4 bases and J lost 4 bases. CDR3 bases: TGTGCCAGCAGTTCGTGGACTAGCGGAGGGAGAGAGACCCAGTACTTC. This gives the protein CASSSWTSGGRETQYF.

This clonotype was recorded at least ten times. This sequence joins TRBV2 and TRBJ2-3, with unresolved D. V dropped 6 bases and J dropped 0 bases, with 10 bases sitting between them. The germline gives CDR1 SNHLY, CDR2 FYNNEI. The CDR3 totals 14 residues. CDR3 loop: CASSGTPSTDTQYF. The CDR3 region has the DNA TGTGCCAGCAGCGGAACCCCTAGCACAGATACGCAGTATTTT.

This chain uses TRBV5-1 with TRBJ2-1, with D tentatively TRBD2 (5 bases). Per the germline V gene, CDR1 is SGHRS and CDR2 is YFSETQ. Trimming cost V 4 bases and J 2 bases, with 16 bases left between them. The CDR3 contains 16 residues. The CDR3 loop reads CASSLATSGTYNEQFF. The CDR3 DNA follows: TGCGCCAGCAGCCTGGCGACGAGCGGAACCTACAATGAGCAGTTCTTC.

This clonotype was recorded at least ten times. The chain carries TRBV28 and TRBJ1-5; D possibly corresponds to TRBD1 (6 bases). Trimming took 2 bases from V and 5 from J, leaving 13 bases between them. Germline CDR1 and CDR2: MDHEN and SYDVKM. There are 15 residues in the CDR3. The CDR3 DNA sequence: TGTGCCAGCAGTTTAAGTACAGGGTTCCATCAGCCCCAGCATTTT. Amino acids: CASSLSTGFHQPQHF.

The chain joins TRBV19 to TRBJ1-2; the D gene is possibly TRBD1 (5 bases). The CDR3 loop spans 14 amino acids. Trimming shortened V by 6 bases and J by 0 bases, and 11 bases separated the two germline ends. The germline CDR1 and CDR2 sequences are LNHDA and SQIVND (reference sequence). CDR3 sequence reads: CASSPGVANYGYTF. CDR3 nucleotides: TGTGCCAGTAGCCCGGGGGTGGCTAACTATGGCTACACCTTC.

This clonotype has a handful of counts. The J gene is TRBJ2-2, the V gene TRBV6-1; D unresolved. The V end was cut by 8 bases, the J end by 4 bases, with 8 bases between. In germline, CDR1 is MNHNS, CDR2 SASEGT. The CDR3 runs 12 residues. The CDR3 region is CASEGFTGELFF. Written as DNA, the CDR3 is TGTGCCAGCGAAGGATTCACCGGGGAGCTGTTTTTT.

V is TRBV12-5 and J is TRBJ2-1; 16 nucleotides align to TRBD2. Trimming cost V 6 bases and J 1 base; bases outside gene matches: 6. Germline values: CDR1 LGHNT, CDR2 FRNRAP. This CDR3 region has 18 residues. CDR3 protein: CASGPGTSGRASYNEQFF. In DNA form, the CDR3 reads TGTGCTAGTGGGCCCGGGACTAGCGGGAGGGCTTCCTACAATGAGCAGTTCTTC.

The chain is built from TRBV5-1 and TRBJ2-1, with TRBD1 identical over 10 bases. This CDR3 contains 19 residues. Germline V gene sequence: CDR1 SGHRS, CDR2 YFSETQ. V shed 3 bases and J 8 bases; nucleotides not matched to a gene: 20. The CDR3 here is CASSWGPGTGATSTDEQFF. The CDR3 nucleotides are TGCGCCAGCAGCTGGGGTCCCGGGACAGGGGCGACCAGCACCGATGAGCAGTTCTTC.

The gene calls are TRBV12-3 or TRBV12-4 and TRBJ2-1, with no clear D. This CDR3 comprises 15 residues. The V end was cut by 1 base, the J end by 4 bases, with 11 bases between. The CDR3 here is CASSLVVTGYNEQFF. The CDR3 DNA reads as TGTGCCAGCAGTTTAGTGGTTACCGGATACAATGAGCAGTTCTTC.

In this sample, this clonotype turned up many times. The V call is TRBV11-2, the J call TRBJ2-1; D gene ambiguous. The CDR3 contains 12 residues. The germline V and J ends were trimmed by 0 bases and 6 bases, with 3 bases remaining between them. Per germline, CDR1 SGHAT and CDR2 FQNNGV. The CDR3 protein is CASSLEVNEQFF. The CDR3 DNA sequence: TGTGCCAGCAGCTTAGAAGTCAATGAGCAGTTCTTC.

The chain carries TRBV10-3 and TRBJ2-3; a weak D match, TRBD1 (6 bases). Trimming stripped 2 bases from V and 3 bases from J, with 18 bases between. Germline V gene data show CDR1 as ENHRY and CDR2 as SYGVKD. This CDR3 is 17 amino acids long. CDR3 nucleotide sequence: TGTGCCATCAGTGAGGTTTTTGAGGGGGAAACAACAGATACGCAGTATTTT. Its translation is CAISEVFEGETTDTQYF.